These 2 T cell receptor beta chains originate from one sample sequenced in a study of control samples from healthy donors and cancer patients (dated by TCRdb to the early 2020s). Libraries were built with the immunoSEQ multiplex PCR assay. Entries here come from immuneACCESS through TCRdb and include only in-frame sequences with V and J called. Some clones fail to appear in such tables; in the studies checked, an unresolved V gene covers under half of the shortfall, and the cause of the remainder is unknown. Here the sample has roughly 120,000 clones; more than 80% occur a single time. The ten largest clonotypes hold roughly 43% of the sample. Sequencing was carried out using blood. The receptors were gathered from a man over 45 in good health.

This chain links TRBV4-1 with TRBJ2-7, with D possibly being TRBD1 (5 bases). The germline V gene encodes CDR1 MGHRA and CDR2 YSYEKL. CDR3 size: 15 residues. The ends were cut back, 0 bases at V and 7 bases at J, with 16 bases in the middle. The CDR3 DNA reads TGCGCCAGCAGCCAAGATCAGGGCTACCCCAGGGAGCAGTACTTC. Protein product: CASSQDQGYPREQYF.

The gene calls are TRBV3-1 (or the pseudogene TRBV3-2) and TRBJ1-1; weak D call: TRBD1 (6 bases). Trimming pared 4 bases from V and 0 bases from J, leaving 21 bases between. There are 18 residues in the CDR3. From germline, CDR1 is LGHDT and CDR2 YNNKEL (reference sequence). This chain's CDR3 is CASSPRSPQRGMNTEAFF. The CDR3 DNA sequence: TGTGCCAGCAGCCCCCGGTCGCCTCAGAGGGGGATGAACACTGAAGCTTTCTTT.